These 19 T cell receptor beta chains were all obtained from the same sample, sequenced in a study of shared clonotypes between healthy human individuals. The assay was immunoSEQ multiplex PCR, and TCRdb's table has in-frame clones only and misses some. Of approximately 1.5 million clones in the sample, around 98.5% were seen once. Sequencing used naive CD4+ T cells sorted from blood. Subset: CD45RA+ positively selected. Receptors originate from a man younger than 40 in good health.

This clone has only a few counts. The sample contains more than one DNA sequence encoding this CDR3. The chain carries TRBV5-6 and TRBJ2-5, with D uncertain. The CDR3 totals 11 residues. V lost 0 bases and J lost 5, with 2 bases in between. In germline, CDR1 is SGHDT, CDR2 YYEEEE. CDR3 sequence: CASSLAETQYF. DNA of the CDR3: TGTGCCAGCAGCTTGGCCGAGACCCAGTACTTC.

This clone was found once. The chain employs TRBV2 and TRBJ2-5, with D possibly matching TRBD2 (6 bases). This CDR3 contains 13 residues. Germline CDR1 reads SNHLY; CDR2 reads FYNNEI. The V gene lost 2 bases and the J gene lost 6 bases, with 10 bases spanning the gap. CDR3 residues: CASSERREQTQYF. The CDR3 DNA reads TGTGCCAGCAGTGAAAGGAGGGAACAGACCCAGTACTTC.

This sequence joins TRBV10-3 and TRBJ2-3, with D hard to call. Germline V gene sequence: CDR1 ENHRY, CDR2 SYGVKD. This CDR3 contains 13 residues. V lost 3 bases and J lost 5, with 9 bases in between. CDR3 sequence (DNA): TGTGCCATCAGTGATAGGATTATAGATACGCAGTATTTT. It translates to CAISDRIIDTQYF.

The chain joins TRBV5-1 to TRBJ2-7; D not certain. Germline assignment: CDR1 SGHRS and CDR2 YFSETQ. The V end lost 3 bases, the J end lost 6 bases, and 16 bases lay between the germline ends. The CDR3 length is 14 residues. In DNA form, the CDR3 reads TGCGCCAGCAGCTGGGCCGGATTAGCCTCCGAGCAGTACTTC. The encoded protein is CASSWAGLASEQYF.

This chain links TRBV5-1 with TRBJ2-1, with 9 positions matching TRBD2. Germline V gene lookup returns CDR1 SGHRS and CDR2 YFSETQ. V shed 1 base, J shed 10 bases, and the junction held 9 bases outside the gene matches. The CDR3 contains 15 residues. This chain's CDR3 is CASSLIASGNTEQFF. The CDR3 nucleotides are TGCGCCAGCAGCTTGATTGCTAGCGGGAATACCGAGCAGTTCTTC.

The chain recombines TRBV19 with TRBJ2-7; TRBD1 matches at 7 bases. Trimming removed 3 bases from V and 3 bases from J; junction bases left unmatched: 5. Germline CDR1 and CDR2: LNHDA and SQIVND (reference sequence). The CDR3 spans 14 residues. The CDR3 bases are TGTGCCAGTAGTATGGGGACAGTAAACTACGAGCAGTACTTC. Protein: CASSMGTVNYEQYF.

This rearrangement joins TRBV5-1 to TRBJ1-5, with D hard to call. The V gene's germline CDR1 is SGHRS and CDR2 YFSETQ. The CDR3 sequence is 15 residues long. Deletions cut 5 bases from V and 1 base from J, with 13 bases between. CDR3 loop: CASSPGSLSNQPQHF. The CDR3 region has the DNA TGCGCCAGCAGTCCCGGATCCCTCAGCAATCAGCCCCAGCATTTT.

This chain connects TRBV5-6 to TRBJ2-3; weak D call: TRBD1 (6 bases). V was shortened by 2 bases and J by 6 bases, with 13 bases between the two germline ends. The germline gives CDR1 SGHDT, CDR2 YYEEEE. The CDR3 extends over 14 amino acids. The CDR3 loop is CASSFLQGLDTQYF. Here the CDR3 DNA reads TGTGCCAGCAGCTTCTTACAGGGATTGGATACGCAGTATTTT.

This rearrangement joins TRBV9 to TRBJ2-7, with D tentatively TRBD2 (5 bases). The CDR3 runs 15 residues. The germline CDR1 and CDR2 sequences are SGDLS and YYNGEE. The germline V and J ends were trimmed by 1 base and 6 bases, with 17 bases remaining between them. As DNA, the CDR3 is TGTGCCAGCAGCGTAAAAGATTCTGGCGCGGGCGAGCAGTACTTC. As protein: CASSVKDSGAGEQYF.

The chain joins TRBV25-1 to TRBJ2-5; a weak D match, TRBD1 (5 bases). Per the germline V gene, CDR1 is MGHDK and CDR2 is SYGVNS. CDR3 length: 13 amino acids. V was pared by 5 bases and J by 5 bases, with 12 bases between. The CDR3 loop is CASSRWGSETQYF. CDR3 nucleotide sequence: TGTGCCAGCAGTCGGTGGGGCTCGGAGACCCAGTACTTC.

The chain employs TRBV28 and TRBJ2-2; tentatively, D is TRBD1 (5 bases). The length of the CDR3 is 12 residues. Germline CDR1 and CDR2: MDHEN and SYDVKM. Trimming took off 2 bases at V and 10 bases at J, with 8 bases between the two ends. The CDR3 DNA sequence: TGTGCCAGCAGTTTACCCAGGGAGGAGCTGTTTTTT. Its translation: CASSLPREELFF.

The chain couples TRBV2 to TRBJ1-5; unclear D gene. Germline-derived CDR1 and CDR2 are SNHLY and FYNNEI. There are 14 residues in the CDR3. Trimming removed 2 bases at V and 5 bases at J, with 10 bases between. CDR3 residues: CASSESRVDQPQHF. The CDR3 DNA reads TGTGCCAGCAGTGAAAGCCGGGTCGATCAGCCCCAGCATTTT. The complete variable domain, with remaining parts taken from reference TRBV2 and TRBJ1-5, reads EPEVTQTPSHQVTQMGQEVILRCVPISNHLYFYWYRQILGQKVEFLVSFYNNEISEKSEIFDDQFSVERPDGSNFTLKIRSTKLEDSAMYFCASSESRVDQPQHFGDGTRLSIL.

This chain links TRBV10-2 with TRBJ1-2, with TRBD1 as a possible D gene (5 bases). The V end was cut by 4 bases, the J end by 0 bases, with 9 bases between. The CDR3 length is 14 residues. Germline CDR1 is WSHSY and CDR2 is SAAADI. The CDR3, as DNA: TGCGCCAGCAGTGCTCAGGGAACTAACTATGGCTACACCTTC. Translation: CASSAQGTNYGYTF.

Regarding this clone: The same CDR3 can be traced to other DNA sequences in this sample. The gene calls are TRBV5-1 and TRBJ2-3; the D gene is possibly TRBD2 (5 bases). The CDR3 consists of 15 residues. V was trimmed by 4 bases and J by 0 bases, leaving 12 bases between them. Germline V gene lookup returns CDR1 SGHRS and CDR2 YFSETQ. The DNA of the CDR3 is TGCGCCAGCAGCCTAAGCGGAACTAGCACAGATACGCAGTATTTT. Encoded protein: CASSLSGTSTDTQYF.

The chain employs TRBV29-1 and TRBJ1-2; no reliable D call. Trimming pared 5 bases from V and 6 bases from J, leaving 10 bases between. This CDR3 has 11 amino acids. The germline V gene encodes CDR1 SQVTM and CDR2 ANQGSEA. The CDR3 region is CSVWGEDGYTF. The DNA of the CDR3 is TGCAGCGTTTGGGGTGAGGATGGCTACACCTTC.

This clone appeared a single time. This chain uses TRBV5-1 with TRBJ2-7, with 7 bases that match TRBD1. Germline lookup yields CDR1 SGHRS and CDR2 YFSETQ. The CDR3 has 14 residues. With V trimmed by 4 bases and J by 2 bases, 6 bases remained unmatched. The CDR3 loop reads CASSEGAGAYEQYF. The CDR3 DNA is TGCGCCAGCAGCGAGGGGGCAGGGGCCTACGAGCAGTACTTC.

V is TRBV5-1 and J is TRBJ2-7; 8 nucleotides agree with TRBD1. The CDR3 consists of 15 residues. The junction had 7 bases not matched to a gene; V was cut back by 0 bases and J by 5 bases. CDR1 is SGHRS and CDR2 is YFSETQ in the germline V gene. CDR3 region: CASSLVRLTGDEQYF. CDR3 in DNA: TGCGCCAGCAGCTTGGTCCGGCTGACAGGGGACGAGCAGTACTTC.

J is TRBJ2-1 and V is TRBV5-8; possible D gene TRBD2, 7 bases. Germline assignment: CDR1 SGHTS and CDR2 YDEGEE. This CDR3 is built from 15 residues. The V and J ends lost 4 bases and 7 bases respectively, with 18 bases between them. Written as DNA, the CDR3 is TGTGCCAGCAGCCTCAGGGGACTATTGGCGAATGAGCAGTTCTTC. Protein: CASSLRGLLANEQFF.

CDR3 bases: TGTGCCAGCAGCTATCAGGGGTTGGCCAAAAACATTCAGTACTTC. This sequence encodes CASSYQGLAKNIQYF. V gene TRBV6-5 combines with J gene TRBJ2-4, with a possible D match to TRBD1 (6 bases). The germline CDR1 and CDR2 sequences are MNHEY and SVGAGI. The CDR3 is made up of 15 amino acids. Trimming took off 6 bases at V and 1 base at J, with 13 bases between the two ends.